These 11 T cell receptor beta chains were all obtained from the same sample, sequenced in a study of TIL therapy for anti-PD-1-resistant metastatic lung cancer. The time point is: pre-treatment sample, taken before nivolumab and TIL therapy. Pleural nodules or supraclavicular lymph nodes made up most of the excised metastases sampled. The immunoSEQ assay was v3. Sequencing used immunoSEQ multiplex PCR; TCRdb keeps in-frame clones, though not all of them. The sample yields more than 20,000 clones, approximately 57% seen once. The sequencing here drew on tumor tissue, taken at baseline. These receptor sequences come from a woman between 25 and 80 years old with non-small cell lung cancer.

This clone has just one count. J is TRBJ2-3 and V is TRBV30; 11 bases match TRBD2. Germline V gene lookup returns CDR1 GTSNPN and CDR2 SVGIG (reference sequence). The CDR3 runs to 16 residues. V was clipped by 1 base and J by 8 bases; unmatched bases: 11. CDR3 nucleotides: TGTGCCTGGAGTGGGGTACTAGCGGGAGAACGGGGTACGCAGTATTTT. Encoded protein: CAWSGVLAGERGTQYF. The entire variable domain, with the rest obtained from reference TRBV30 and TRBJ2-3, is as follows: SQTIHQWPATLVQPVGSPLSLECTVEGTSNPNLYWYRQAAGRGLQLLFYSVGIGQISSEVPQNLSASRPQDRQFILSSKKLLLSDSGFYLCAWSGVLAGERGTQYFGPGTRLTVL.

V gene TRBV7-2 combines with J gene TRBJ2-5; no clear D. Germline V gene data show CDR1 as SGHTA and CDR2 as FQGNSA. V was cut by 4 bases and J by 5 bases, with 17 bases left in between. The CDR3 extends over 15 amino acids. CDR3: CASSSQREYKETQYF. The CDR3 nucleotides are TGTGCCAGCAGCTCACAACGAGAATACAAGGAGACCCAGTACTTC. The complete variable domain, with remaining parts taken from reference TRBV7-2 and TRBJ2-5, reads GAGVSQSPSNKVTEKGKDVELRCDPISGHTALYWYRQSLGQGLEFLIYFQGNSAPDKSGLPSDRFSAERTGGSVSTLTIQRTQQEDSAVYLCASSSQREYKETQYFGPGTRLLVL.

A few counts support this clone. V usage is TRBV6-5 and J usage is TRBJ2-2; TRBD2 aligns across 7 bases. V was clipped by 7 bases and J by 8 bases; unmatched bases: 10. This CDR3 comprises 14 residues. From germline, CDR1 is MNHEY and CDR2 SVGAGI. The DNA of the CDR3 is TGTGCCAGCACCGGACTAGTCGGTTTAGGGGAGCTGTTTTTT. Its translation is CASTGLVGLGELFF.

The rearrangement joins TRBV4-2 to TRBJ2-7; 8 bases are shared with TRBD2. V trimming: 4 bases; J trimming: 4 bases; junction bases outside the gene matches: 6. Per the germline V gene, CDR1 is LGHNA and CDR2 is YNFKEQ. The CDR3 is 14 residues long. The CDR3 DNA reads as TGTGCCAGCAGCCCCCGGGAGGGTGGTTACGAGCAGTACTTC. It translates to CASSPREGGYEQYF.

This chain joins TRBV4-1 and TRBJ2-5; the D gene could be TRBD1 or TRBD2 (6 bases each). Trimming took off 0 bases at V and 7 bases at J, with 12 bases between the two ends. This CDR3 has 14 amino acids. CDR1 MGHRA and CDR2 YSYEKL come from the germline V gene. Here the CDR3 reads CASSQDGGPGTQYF. CDR3 coding DNA: TGCGCCAGCAGCCAAGATGGGGGGCCAGGGACCCAGTACTTC.

This sequence joins TRBV6-4 and TRBJ1-3; 11 bases align to TRBD1. The CDR3 totals 16 residues. Per the germline V gene, CDR1 is MRHNA and CDR2 is SNTAGT. The V segment lost 0 bases and the J segment 4 bases; nucleotides outside the gene matches: 2. The CDR3 DNA reads as TGTGCCAGCAGTGACTCCCGGGACAGGGGGGGAAACACCATATATTTT. Encoded protein: CASSDSRDRGGNTIYF.

V and J are TRBV25-1 and TRBJ1-4; TRBD1 is a possible D gene (5 bases). This CDR3 has 11 residues. Looked up from germline, CDR1 is MGHDK and CDR2 is SYGVNS. The V and J ends lost 7 bases and 8 bases respectively, with 8 bases between them. CDR3 in DNA: TGTGCCAGCACCCAGGGAGAAAAACTGTTTTTT. It encodes CASTQGEKLFF.

V usage is TRBV10-2 and J usage is TRBJ2-7, with 9 nucleotides matching TRBD2. V lost 6 bases and J lost 7; bases outside the gene matches: 16. This CDR3 comprises 16 residues. Germline assignment: CDR1 WSHSY and CDR2 SAAADI. DNA for the CDR3: TGCGCCAGCAGAGACCTTGGCGGGAGGGCCACGATGGAGCAGTACTTC. This encodes CASRDLGGRATMEQYF.

CDR3 coding DNA: TGCGCCAGCAGCCAAGACGCAGGGCGCAACTATGGCTACACCTTC. As protein: CASSQDAGRNYGYTF. The chain joins TRBV4-1 to TRBJ1-2, with D maybe TRBD1 (5 bases). CDR3 length: 15 amino acids. The germline gives CDR1 MGHRA, CDR2 YSYEKL. The V end was cut by 0 bases, the J end by 2 bases, with 10 bases between.

DNA of the CDR3: TGTGCCAGCAGTGGTCTATTTTTAGCCAAAAACATTCAGTACTTC. This sequence encodes CASSGLFLAKNIQYF. The chain has TRBV6-1 and TRBJ2-4; D is ambiguous. Germline V lookup: CDR1 MNHNS, CDR2 SASEGT. The V end lost 4 bases, the J end lost 0 bases, and 10 bases lay between the germline ends. The CDR3 sequence is 15 residues long.

The chain is built from TRBV6-1 and TRBJ2-1, with 10 nucleotides matching TRBD2. J was trimmed by 8 bases and V by 8 bases; bases with no gene match: 12. The CDR3 consists of 15 residues. Per the germline V gene, CDR1 is MNHNS and CDR2 is SASEGT. CDR3 loop: CASDRTSGMRDEQFF. The CDR3 DNA follows: TGTGCCAGCGATCGGACTAGCGGTATGAGGGATGAGCAGTTCTTC.